A selection of T cell receptor beta chains follows, all from one sample in a study of CD8 T cells in Susac syndrome. TCRdb reprocessed the immunoSEQ multiplex PCR reads via MiXCR and lists one record per CDR3 protein. This table holds under 200,000 distinct CDR3 sequences, 85% to 95% found once. The sequencing sample was made of CD8+ T cells from PBMCs. These receptors were collected from a human donor with multiple sclerosis. Both conserved end residues are part of each CDR3. D genes are given only for firm matches.

d_gene	v_gene	j_gene	CDR3aa	CDR3nt
NA	TRBV12-3/TRBV12-4	TRBJ1-1	CASKGPRAFF	TGTGCCAGCAAAGGACCTAGGGCTTTCTTT
TRBD2	TRBV9	TRBJ2-3	CASSTPRGSGGRLADTQYF	TGTGCCAGCAGCACTCCCCGGGGATCGGGGGGGCGGTTAGCAGATACGCAGTATTTT
TRBD2	TRBV4-1	TRBJ2-1	CASSQDPSGREQFF	TGCGCCAGCAGCCAAGATCCTAGCGGGAGAGAACAGTTCTTC
NA	TRBV9	TRBJ1-2	CASSGGGYTF	TGTGCCAGCAGTGGTGGTGGCTACACCTTC
NA	TRBV27	TRBJ1-1	CASSPYPGGVVTEAFF	TGTGCCAGCAGTCCATACCCGGGAGGGGTGGTCACTGAAGCTTTCTTT
TRBD1	TRBV5-4	TRBJ2-7	CAMQGQTSYEQYF	TGTGCCATGCAGGGACAGACCTCCTACGAGCAGTACTTC
NA	TRBV12-3/TRBV12-4	TRBJ2-1	CASSTDAGSYNEQFF	TGTGCCAGCAGTACCGATGCGGGGTCCTACAATGAGCAGTTCTTC
TRBD1	TRBV5-6	TRBJ1-4	CASSFGTAFTEKLFF	TGTGCCAGCAGCTTTGGGACAGCTTTTACAGAAAAACTGTTTTTT
NA	TRBV15	TRBJ2-1	CATSRGEVYEQFF	TGTGCCACCAGCAGAGGGGAAGTTTATGAGCAGTTCTTC
NA	TRBV27	TRBJ1-1	CASRGARREAFF	TGTGCCAGCAGAGGGGCTAGGAGAGAAGCTTTCTTT
NA	TRBV20-1	TRBJ2-1	CSATHNEQFF	TGCAGTGCTACCCACAATGAGCAGTTCTTC
NA	TRBV7-9	TRBJ2-7	CASSLDPLDTYPPYEQYF	TGTGCCAGCAGCTTAGACCCCTTGGACACCTACCCCCCCTACGAGCAGTACTTC
TRBD2	TRBV6-5	TRBJ2-1	CASSYSGGPYNEQFF	TGTGCCAGCAGTTATAGCGGGGGGCCCTACAATGAGCAGTTCTTC
NA	TRBV29-1	TRBJ2-7	CSVLGSKSEQYF	TGCAGCGTCTTGGGCTCCAAGAGCGAGCAGTACTTC
NA	TRBV3-1	TRBJ2-4	CASSQEPGDIQYF	TGTGCCAGCAGCCAAGAACCAGGGGACATTCAGTACTTC
TRBD2	TRBV18	TRBJ2-1	CASSRGGLDEQFF	TGTGCCAGCTCGCGGGGGGGCCTCGATGAGCAGTTCTTC
NA	TRBV6-2/TRBV6-3	TRBJ1-1	CASSYSSFRDTEAFF	TGTGCCAGCAGTTACTCGTCGTTCCGGGACACTGAAGCTTTCTTT
NA	TRBV11-2	TRBJ2-7	CASRVRGSYEQYF	TGTGCCAGCAGGGTAAGGGGGTCCTACGAGCAGTACTTC
TRBD1	TRBV12-3/TRBV12-4	TRBJ1-1	CASSPVPGQGDTEAFF	TGTGCCAGCAGTCCCGTGCCGGGACAGGGCGACACTGAAGCTTTCTTT